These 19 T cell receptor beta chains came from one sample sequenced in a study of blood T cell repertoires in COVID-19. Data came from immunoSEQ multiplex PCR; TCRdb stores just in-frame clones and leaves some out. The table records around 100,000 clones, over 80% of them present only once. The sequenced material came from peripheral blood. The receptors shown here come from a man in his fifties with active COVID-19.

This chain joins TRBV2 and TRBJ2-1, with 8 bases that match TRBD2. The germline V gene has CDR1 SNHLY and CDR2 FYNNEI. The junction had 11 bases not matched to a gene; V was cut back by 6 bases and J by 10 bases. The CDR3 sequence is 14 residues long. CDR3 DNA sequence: TGTGCCAGCAGGCAAGCGGGAGAAATGGGGGAGCAGTTCTTC. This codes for CASRQAGEMGEQFF.

The CDR3 sequence: CASIAGGYNEQFF. For the CDR3, the DNA is TGTGCCAGCATAGCGGGAGGGTACAATGAGCAGTTCTTC. This rearrangement joins TRBV28 to TRBJ2-1; 11 bases agree with TRBD2. CDR1 is MDHEN and CDR2 is SYDVKM in the germline V gene. The CDR3 runs 13 residues. J lost 4 bases, V lost 7 bases, and 0 bases had no gene match.

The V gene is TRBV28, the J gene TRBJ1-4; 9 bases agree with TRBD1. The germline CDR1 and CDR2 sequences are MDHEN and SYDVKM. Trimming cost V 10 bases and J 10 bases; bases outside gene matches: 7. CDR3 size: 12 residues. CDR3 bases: TGTGCCACCTACAGGGGGCAGGGAAAACTGTTTTTT. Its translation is CATYRGQGKLFF.

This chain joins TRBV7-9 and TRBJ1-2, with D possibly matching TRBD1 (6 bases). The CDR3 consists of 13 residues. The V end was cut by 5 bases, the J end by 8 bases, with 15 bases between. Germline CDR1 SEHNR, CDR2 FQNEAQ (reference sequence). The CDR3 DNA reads TGTGCCAGCAGCGCGATACAGGGTCAGGGCTACACCTTC. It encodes CASSAIQGQGYTF.

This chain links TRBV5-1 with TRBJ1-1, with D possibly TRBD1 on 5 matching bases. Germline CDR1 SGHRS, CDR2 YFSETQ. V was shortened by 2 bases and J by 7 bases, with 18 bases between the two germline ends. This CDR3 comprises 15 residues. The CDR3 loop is CASSLSTWDSDEAFF. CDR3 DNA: TGCGCCAGCAGCTTATCAACTTGGGACTCGGATGAAGCTTTCTTT. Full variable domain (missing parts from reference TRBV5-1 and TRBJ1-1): KAGVTQTPRYLIKTRGQQVTLSCSPISGHRSVSWYQQTPGQGLQFLFEYFSETQRNKGNFPGRFSGRQFSNSRSEMNVSTLELGDSALYLCASSLSTWDSDEAFFGQGTRLTVV.

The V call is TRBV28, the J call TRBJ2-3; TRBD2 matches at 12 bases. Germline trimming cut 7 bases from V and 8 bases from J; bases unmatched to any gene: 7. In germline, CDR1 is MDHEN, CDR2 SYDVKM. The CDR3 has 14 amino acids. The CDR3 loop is CASTWTSGKGTQYF. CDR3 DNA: TGTGCCAGCACCTGGACTAGCGGGAAGGGTACGCAGTATTTT. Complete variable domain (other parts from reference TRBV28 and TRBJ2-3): DVKVTQSSRYLVKRTGEKVFLECVQDMDHENMFWYRQDPGLGLRLIYFSYDVKMKEKGDIPEGYSVSREKKERFSLILESASTNQTSMYLCASTWTSGKGTQYFGPGTRLTVL.

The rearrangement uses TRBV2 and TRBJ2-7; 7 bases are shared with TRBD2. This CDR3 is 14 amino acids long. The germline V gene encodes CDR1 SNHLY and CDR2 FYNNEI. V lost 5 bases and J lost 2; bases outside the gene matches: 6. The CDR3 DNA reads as TGTGCCAGCAGTTATGCGGGGGTAACCTACGAGCAGTACTTC. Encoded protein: CASSYAGVTYEQYF.

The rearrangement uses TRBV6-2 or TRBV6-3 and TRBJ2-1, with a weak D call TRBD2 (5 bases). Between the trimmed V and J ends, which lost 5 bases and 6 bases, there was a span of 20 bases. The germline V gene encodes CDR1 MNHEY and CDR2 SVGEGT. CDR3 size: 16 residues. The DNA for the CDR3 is TGTGCCAGCAGTGAGCTCCGGAGTGACCGGGGCAATGAGCAGTTCTTC. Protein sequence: CASSELRSDRGNEQFF.

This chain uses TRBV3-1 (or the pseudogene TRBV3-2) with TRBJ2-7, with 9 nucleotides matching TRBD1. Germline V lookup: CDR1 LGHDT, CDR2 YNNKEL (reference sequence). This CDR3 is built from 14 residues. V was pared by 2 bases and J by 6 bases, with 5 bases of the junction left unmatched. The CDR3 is CASSQRDRDSEQYF. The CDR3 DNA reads TGTGCCAGCAGCCAAAGGGACAGGGACTCCGAGCAGTACTTC.

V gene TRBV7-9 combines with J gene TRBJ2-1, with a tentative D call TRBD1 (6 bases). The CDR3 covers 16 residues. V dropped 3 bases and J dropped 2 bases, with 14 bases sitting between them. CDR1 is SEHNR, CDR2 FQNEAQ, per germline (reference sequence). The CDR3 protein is CASSLDSPAPYNEQFF. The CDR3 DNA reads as TGTGCCAGCAGCTTGGACAGCCCAGCCCCCTACAATGAGCAGTTCTTC. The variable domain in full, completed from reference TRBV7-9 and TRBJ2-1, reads DTGVSQNPRHKITKRGQNVTFRCDPISEHNRLYWYRQTLGQGPEFLTYFQNEAQLEKSRLLSDRFSAERPKGSFSTLEIQRTEQGDSAMYLCASSLDSPAPYNEQFFGPGTRLTVL.

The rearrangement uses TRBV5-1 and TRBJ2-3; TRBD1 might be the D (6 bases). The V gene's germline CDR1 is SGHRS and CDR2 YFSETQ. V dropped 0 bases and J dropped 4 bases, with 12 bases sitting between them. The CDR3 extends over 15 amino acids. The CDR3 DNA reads TGCGCCAGCAGCTTGGGGGGACAAGTCTCAGATACGCAGTATTTT. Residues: CASSLGGQVSDTQYF.

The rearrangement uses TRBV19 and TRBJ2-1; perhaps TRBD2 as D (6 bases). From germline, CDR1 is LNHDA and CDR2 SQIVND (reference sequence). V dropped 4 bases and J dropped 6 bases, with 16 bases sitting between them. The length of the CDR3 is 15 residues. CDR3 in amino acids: CASSTPGRMANEQFF. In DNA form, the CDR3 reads TGTGCCAGTAGTACCCCGGGGAGGATGGCCAATGAGCAGTTCTTC.

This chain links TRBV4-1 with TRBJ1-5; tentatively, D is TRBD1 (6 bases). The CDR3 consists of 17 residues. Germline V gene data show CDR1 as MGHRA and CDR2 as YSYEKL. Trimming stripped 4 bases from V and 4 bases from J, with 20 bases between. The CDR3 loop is CASSLTLGALGNQPQHF. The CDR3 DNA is TGCGCCAGCAGCCTCACCTTGGGGGCCTTGGGGAATCAGCCCCAGCATTTT.

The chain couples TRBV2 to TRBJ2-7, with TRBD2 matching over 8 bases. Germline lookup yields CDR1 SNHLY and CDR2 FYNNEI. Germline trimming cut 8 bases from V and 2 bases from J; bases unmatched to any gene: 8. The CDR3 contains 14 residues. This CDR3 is CASHKTSGTYEQYF. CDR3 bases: TGTGCCAGCCATAAAACTAGCGGTACCTACGAGCAGTACTTC.

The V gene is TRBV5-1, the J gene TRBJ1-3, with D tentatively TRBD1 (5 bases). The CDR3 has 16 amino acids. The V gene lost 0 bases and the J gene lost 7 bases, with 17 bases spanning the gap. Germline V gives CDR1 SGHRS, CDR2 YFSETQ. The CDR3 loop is CASSLAGGAFGNTIYF. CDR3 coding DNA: TGCGCCAGCAGCTTGGCCGGGGGAGCGTTCGGCAACACCATATATTTT.

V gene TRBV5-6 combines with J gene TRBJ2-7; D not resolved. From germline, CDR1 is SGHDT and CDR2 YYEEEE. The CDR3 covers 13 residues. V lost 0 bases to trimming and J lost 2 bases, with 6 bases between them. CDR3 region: CASSLAVAYEQYF. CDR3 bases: TGTGCCAGCAGCTTGGCGGTGGCCTACGAGCAGTACTTC.

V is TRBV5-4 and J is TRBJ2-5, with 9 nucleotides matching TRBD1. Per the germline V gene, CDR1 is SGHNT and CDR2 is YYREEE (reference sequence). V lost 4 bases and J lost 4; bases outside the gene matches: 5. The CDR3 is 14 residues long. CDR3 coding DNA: TGTGCCAGCAGCAAAGAGACAGGGGGAGAGACCCAGTACTTC. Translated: CASSKETGGETQYF.

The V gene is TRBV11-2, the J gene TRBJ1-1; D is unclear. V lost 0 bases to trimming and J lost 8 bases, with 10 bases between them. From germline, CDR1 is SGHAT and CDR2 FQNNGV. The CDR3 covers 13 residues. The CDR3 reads CASSLDPAYEAFF. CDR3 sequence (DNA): TGTGCCAGCAGCTTAGATCCCGCCTACGAAGCTTTCTTT. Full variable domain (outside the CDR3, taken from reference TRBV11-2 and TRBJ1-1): EAGVAQSPRYKIIEKRQSVAFWCNPISGHATLYWYQQILGQGPKLLIQFQNNGVVDDSQLPKDRFSAERLKGVDSTLKIQPAKLEDSAVYLCASSLDPAYEAFFGQGTRLTVV.

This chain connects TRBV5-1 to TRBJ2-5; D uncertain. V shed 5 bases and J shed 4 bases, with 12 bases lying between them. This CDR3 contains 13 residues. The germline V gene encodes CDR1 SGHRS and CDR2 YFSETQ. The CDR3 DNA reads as TGCGCCAGCAGGTCCGGGTCACGAGAGACCCAGTACTTC. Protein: CASRSGSRETQYF.